This T cell receptor beta chain was found in a study of blood T cells in healthy people across ages. Sample-barcoded 5' priming and a J-beta primer mix drove a second PCR of about 6 to 11 cycles. MiXCR, applied by TCRdb to the 5' RACE reads, yields one record per CDR3 protein. The sample shows around 970,000 distinct CDR3 sequences, roughly half of them seen only once. CDR3 length equals 14 residues. V lost 6 bases and J 7 bases, leaving 16 bases between the germline ends. From germline, CDR1 is DFQATT and CDR2 SNEGSKA (reference sequence). This clonotype originated in a woman aged 55-69 years in good health. This chain links TRBV20-1 with TRBJ1-6, with D unresolved. Sequencing used blood. The CDR3 DNA follows: TGCAGTGCCGCGAGGGAATTGGAGAATTCACCCCTCCACTTT. Amino acid sequence: CSAARELENSPLHF.